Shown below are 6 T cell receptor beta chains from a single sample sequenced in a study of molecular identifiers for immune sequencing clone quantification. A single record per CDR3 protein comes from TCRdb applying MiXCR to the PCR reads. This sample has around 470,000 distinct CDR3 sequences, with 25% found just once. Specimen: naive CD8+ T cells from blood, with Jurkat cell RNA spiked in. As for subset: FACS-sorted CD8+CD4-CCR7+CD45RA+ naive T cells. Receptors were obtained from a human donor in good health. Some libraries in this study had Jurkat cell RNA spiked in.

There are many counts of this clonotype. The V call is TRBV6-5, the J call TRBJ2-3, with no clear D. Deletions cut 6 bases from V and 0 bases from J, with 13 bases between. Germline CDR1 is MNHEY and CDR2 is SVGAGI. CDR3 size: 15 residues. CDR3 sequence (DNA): TGTGCCAGCAGCCTGGACGTATCTAGCACAGATACGCAGTATTTT. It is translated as CASSLDVSSTDTQYF.

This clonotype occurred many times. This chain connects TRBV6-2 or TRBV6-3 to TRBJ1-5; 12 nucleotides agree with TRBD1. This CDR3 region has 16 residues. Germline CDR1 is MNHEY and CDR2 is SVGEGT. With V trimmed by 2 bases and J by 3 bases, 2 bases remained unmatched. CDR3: CASSYPGQGANQPQHF. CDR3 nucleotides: TGTGCCAGCAGTTACCCGGGACAGGGGGCCAATCAGCCCCAGCATTTT.

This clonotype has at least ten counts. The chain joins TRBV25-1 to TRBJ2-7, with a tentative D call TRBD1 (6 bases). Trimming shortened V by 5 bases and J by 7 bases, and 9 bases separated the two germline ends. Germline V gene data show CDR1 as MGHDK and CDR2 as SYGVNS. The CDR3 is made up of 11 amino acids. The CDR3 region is CASSFGQEQYF. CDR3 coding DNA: TGTGCCAGCAGTTTTGGACAGGAGCAGTACTTC.

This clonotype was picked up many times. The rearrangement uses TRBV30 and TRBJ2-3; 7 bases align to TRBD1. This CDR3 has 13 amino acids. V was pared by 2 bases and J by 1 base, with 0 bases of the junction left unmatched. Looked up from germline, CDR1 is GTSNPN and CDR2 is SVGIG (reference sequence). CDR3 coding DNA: TGTGCCTGGAGTACAGGGGGCACAGATACGCAGTATTTT. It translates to CAWSTGGTDTQYF.

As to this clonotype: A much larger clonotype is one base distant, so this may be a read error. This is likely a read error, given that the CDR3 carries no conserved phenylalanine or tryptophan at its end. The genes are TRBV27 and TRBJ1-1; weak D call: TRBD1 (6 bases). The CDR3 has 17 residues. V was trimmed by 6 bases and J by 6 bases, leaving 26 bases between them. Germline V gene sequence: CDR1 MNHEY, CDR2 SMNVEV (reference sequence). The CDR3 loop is CASSLPPVGGPRSEAFS. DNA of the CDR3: TGTGCCAGCAGCCTTCCCCCGGTGGGGGGGCCGCGCTCTGAAGCTTTCTCT.

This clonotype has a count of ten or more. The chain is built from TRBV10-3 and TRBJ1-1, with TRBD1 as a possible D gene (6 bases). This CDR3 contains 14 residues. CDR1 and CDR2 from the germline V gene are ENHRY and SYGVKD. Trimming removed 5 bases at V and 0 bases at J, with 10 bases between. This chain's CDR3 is CAISYDRLNTEAFF. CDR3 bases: TGTGCCATCAGTTACGACAGGTTGAACACTGAAGCTTTCTTT.